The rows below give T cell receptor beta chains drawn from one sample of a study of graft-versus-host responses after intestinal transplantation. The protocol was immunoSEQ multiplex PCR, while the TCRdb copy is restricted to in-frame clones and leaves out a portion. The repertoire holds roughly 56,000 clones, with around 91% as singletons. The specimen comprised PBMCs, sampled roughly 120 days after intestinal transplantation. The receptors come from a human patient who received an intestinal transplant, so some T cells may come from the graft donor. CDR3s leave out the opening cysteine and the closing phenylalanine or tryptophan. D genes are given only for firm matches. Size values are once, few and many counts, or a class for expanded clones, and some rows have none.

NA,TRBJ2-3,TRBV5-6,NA,ASRYYLAPGTDTQY
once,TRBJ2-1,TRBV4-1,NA,ASSQDQYFGRYNEQF
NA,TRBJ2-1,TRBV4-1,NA,ASSQVAIGRLGINEQF
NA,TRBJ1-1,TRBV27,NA,ASSFQGPRGEAF
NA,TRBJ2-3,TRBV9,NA,ASSVEGPRGDTQY
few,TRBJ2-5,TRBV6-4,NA,ASSEGAEETQY
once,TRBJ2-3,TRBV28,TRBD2,ASSTRLAGVSDTQY
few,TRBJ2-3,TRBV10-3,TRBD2,AITASGSLGDTQY
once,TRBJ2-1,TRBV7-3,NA,ASSPSPSYNEQF
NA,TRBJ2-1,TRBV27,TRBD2,ASSLVLAGGYNEQF
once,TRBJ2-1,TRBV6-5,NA,ASREGQGNHEQF
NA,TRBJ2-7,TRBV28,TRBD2,ASSWGGYEQY
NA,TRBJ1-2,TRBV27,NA,ASSLWSNYGYT
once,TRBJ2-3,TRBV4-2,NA,ASSQYRGGGGTDTQY
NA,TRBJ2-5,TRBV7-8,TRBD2,ASSLERDRATQY
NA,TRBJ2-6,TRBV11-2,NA,ASSLVPSRSGANVLT
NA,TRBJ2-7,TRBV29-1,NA,SVRLHDPRAAYEQY
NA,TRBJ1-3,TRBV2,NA,ASSGGFSGNTIY
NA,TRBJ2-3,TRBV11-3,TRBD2,ASSLRAGADTDTQY
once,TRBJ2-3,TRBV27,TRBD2,ASSLLTSGRTDTQY
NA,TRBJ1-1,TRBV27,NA,ASSLRTANTEAF
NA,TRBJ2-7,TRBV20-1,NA,SARYSYEQY
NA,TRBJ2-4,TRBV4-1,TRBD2,ASSQDRGGKNIQY
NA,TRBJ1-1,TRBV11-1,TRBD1,ASGPDDRGVATEAF
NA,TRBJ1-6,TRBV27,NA,AGSPTGRRYSPLH
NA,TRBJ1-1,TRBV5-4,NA,ASNHGARNTEAF
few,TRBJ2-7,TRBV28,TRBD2,ASSPLTSGRAHEQY
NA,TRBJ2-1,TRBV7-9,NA,ASSLKGVEQF
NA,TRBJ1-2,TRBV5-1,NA,ASSLSQDPFNGYT
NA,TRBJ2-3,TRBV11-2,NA,ASSFLSTDTQY
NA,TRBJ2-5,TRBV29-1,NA,SVERGGTYQETQY
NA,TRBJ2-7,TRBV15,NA,ATSKSYEQY
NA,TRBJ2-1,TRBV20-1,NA,SAIRDEQF
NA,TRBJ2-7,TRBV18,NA,ASSPLDLYEQY
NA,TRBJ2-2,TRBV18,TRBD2,ASSILAGSDTGELF
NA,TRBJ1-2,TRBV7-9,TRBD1,ASSPRTGADYGYT
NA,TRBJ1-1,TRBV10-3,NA,AISESGRPNTEAF
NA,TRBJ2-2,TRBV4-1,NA,ASSQDIFVTGELF
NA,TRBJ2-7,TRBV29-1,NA,SGFDPTSYEQY
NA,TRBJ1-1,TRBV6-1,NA,ASSEPGRHTEAF
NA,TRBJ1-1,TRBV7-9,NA,ASSLVSAEGNTEAF